This T cell receptor (beta chain) was identified in a study of vaccination effects on CD4 cells after COVID-19. With regard to this clone: Its specificity is unknown.

TCRdb's table, derived via immunoSEQ multiplex PCR, lists solely in-frame clones and lacks some. The table lists 66,000 or so clones, under 80% of them singletons. Germline lookup yields CDR1 SGHRS and CDR2 YFSETQ. V lost 4 bases, J lost 3 bases, and 10 bases stayed unmatched. The CDR3 consists of 16 residues. Following culture for approximately ten days, CD4+ T cells were isolated. Two-dose BNT162b2 or mRNA-1273 vaccination was given to participants. The rearrangement links TRBV5-1 to TRBJ2-3; 8 nucleotides line up with TRBD1. Sequencing used CD4+ T cells from PBMCs cultured without peptide, obtained after COVID-19 vaccination. The clonotype originates from a human donor who received a COVID-19 vaccine. The CDR3 here is CASSPSGQGATDTQYF. CDR3 DNA: TGCGCCAGCAGCCCCTCAGGGCAGGGGGCTACAGATACGCAGTATTTT. Full variable domain (missing parts from reference TRBV5-1 and TRBJ2-3): KAGVTQTPRYLIKTRGQQVTLSCSPISGHRSVSWYQQTPGQGLQFLFEYFSETQRNKGNFPGRFSGRQFSNSRSEMNVSTLELGDSALYLCASSPSGQGATDTQYFGPGTRLTVL.